The source of this T cell receptor beta chain is a study of blood T cell repertoires in COVID-19. The V gene's germline CDR1 is MNHEY and CDR2 SMNVEV (reference sequence). There are 13 residues in the CDR3. Deletions cut 3 bases from V and 4 bases from J, with 9 bases between. This clone was recorded once. Profiling relied on immunoSEQ multiplex PCR, and the TCRdb table lists in-frame clones only, not all of them. The sample lists roughly 59,000 clones; approximately 79% were seen once. This sequence joins TRBV27 and TRBJ1-2; D is unclear. The sample consisted of peripheral blood. The sequence was obtained from a human donor in a cohort sampled during active COVID-19. CDR3 nucleotides: TGTGCCAGCAGTTTCAGCAGGTTCTATGGCTACACCTTC. Translation: CASSFSRFYGYTF.